The 25 T cell receptor beta chains listed next were all sequenced from one sample in a study of neoadjuvant anti-PD-1 for oral cavity cancer. Data came from immunoSEQ multiplex PCR; TCRdb stores just in-frame clones and leaves some out. The sample gives approximately 7,800 clones, 60% of which show up once; 5% to 7.5% is in the top ten. The source was tumor tissue, collected before nivolumab (anti-PD-1) treatment. These receptors were obtained from a person aged 40-85 years with oral cavity squamous cell carcinoma.

The V call is TRBV7-9, the J call TRBJ2-1; 9 nucleotides line up with TRBD2. The CDR3 totals 15 residues. V dropped 0 bases and J dropped 8; count of bases not matched to a gene: 5. CDR1 SEHNR and CDR2 FQNEAQ come from the germline V gene (reference sequence). The CDR3 loop reads CASSLATSGSDEQFF. DNA of the CDR3: TGTGCCAGCAGCTTAGCCACTAGCGGGTCCGATGAGCAGTTCTTC.

There are a few counts of this clone. The V gene is TRBV18, the J gene TRBJ1-4, with 8 bases identical to TRBD1. CDR1 KGHSH and CDR2 LQKENI come from the germline V gene. CDR3 length: 15 residues. After removal of 6 bases from V and 6 bases from J, the junction contained 9 bases not matched to a gene. CDR3 sequence (DNA): TGTGCCAGCTCTCGCAGGACAGGGAAGGATGAAAAACTGTTTTTT. This sequence encodes CASSRRTGKDEKLFF.

DNA of the CDR3: TGTGCCAGCAGCCACCTACCGGGACAGCGGATCGCACTGAACACTGAAGCTTTCTTT. This sequence encodes CASSHLPGQRIALNTEAFF. The genes are TRBV7-8 and TRBJ1-1; the match to TRBD1 covers 7 bases. Per germline, CDR1 SGHVS and CDR2 FQNEAQ. J lost 0 bases, V lost 5 bases, and 18 bases had no gene match. The CDR3 runs 19 residues. The whole variable domain, filled in from reference TRBV7-8 and TRBJ1-1, reads GAGVSQSPRYKVAKRGQDVALRCDPISGHVSLFWYQQALGQGPEFLTYFQNEAQLDKSGLPSDRFFAERPEGSVSTLKIQRTQQEDSAVYLCASSHLPGQRIALNTEAFFGQGTRLTVV.

J is TRBJ2-1 and V is TRBV6-1; 7 bases match TRBD2. V was clipped by 3 bases and J by 0 bases; unmatched bases: 2. Germline-derived CDR1 and CDR2 are MNHNS and SASEGT. The CDR3 is 15 amino acids. The CDR3 protein is CASSEGGSSYNEQFF. The CDR3 nucleotides are TGTGCCAGCAGTGAGGGCGGGAGCTCCTACAATGAGCAGTTCTTC.

The chain is built from TRBV19 and TRBJ2-2, with no clear D. Trimming pared 5 bases from V and 4 bases from J, leaving 17 bases between. The CDR3 covers 16 residues. In germline, CDR1 is LNHDA, CDR2 SQIVND (reference sequence). CDR3 residues: CASSLAHTPGTGELFF. The CDR3 DNA sequence: TGTGCCAGTAGTCTCGCTCACACCCCGGGCACCGGGGAGCTGTTTTTT.

The CDR3 nucleotides read TGTGCCAGCAGCTTGGGGAGCAGCGGGTATGACAATGAGCAGTTCTTC. Encoded protein: CASSLGSSGYDNEQFF. The rearrangement links TRBV5-8 to TRBJ2-1; possibly TRBD2 for D (6 bases). The germline CDR1 and CDR2 sequences are SGHTS and YDEGEE. This CDR3 has 16 residues. With 0 bases removed from V and 5 bases from J, the gap between germline ends came to 15 bases.

This clone has a handful of counts. V usage is TRBV15 and J usage is TRBJ1-5; D remains unclear. This CDR3 has 15 amino acids. Trimming shortened V by 0 bases and J by 4 bases, and 10 bases separated the two germline ends. Germline loops: CDR1 LNHNV, CDR2 YYDKDF (reference sequence). CDR3 in amino acids: CATSRDRVENQPQHF. The DNA for the CDR3 is TGTGCCACCAGCAGAGATAGGGTCGAGAATCAGCCCCAGCATTTT.

The gene calls are TRBV6-5 and TRBJ2-3; either TRBD1 or TRBD2 may fit D (5 bases each). The V and J ends lost 6 bases and 5 bases respectively, with 15 bases between them. The CDR3 runs 14 residues. Germline V gene sequence: CDR1 MNHEY, CDR2 SVGAGI. The CDR3 nucleotides read TGTGCCAGCAGAACAGGAGGTAACAGAGATACGCAGTATTTT. Translating gives CASRTGGNRDTQYF.

The chain uses TRBV28 and TRBJ2-6, with TRBD2 matching 7 bases. The CDR3 length is 16 residues. Germline CDR1 reads MDHEN; CDR2 reads SYDVKM. V lost 4 bases and J lost 2; bases outside the gene matches: 5. CDR3 loop: CASSSAGTAGANVLTF. CDR3 DNA sequence: TGTGCCAGCAGTTCAGCGGGAACGGCTGGGGCCAACGTCCTGACTTTC.

V gene TRBV2 combines with J gene TRBJ1-5; 7 positions agree with TRBD1. CDR1 and CDR2 (germline): SNHLY, FYNNEI. Unmatched junction bases numbered 9, after V lost 7 bases and J lost 3 bases. The CDR3 totals 15 residues. This CDR3 reads CASNRDSSFNQPQHF. Written as DNA, the CDR3 is TGTGCCAGCAATCGGGACAGTAGTTTCAATCAGCCCCAGCATTTT.

V usage is TRBV6-5 and J usage is TRBJ2-3; 14 bases are a match to TRBD2. The trim removed 6 bases at V and 5 bases at J, leaving 4 bases unmatched. Looked up from germline, CDR1 is MNHEY and CDR2 is SVGAGI. This CDR3 spans 15 amino acids. The CDR3 bases are TGTGCCAGCAGCTCCGGACTAGCGGGAGGAGATACGCAGTATTTT. It is translated as CASSSGLAGGDTQYF.

V gene TRBV6-5 combines with J gene TRBJ1-2, with a weak D call TRBD1 (6 bases). Germline lookup yields CDR1 MNHEY and CDR2 SVGAGI. This CDR3 has 13 residues. V lost 2 bases and J 6 bases, leaving 10 bases between the germline ends. The chain's CDR3 is CASSYDRQDGYTF. The CDR3 DNA reads TGTGCCAGCAGTTACGATCGACAGGATGGCTACACCTTC.

This clone was observed a handful of times. This CDR3 reads CASSLEGTGSGEQYF. The CDR3 DNA reads TGTGCCAGCAGTTTAGAGGGGACAGGGTCGGGTGAGCAGTACTTC. The chain has TRBV28 and TRBJ2-7, with TRBD1 identical over 9 bases. This CDR3 comprises 15 residues. From germline, CDR1 is MDHEN and CDR2 SYDVKM. V lost 2 bases to trimming and J lost 7 bases; unmatched junction nucleotides: 9.

This clone was seen a handful of times. This chain links TRBV7-3 with TRBJ2-5; 9 bases line up with TRBD2. V lost 4 bases, J lost 3 bases, and 3 bases stayed unmatched. The CDR3 contains 14 residues. In germline, CDR1 is SGHTA, CDR2 FQGTGA. Written as DNA, the CDR3 is TGTGCCAGCAGCTCCCTAGCGGGAAAAGAGACCCAGTACTTC. Translated: CASSSLAGKETQYF.

As for this clone: Other DNA sequences in this specimen translate into the identical CDR3. In nucleotides, the CDR3 is TGTGCCAGCAGCCCACGGAGCAGCTCCTATAATTCACCCCTCCACTTT. As protein: CASSPRSSSYNSPLHF. The chain carries TRBV2 and TRBJ1-6, with D unresolved. In germline, CDR1 is SNHLY, CDR2 FYNNEI. CDR3 length: 16 amino acids. V was clipped by 6 bases and J by 0 bases, with 12 bases between them.

This clone was found a few times. CDR3 amino acids: CASSPVQGVNSPLHF. The CDR3 region has the DNA TGTGCCAGCTCACCAGTACAGGGGGTCAATTCACCCCTCCACTTT. The chain uses TRBV18 and TRBJ1-6; 8 bases match TRBD1. Per the germline V gene, CDR1 is KGHSH and CDR2 is LQKENI. Trimming removed 2 bases from V and 7 bases from J; junction bases left unmatched: 4. CDR3 length: 15 residues.

The chain employs TRBV7-6 and TRBJ1-5; 7 bases fit TRBD1. With 1 base clipped from V and 5 bases from J, the junction kept 5 bases outside the gene matches. Germline V CDR1 and CDR2: SGHVS, FNYEAQ. This CDR3 has 15 amino acids. This CDR3 is CASSLGNRGDQPQHF. The DNA for the CDR3 is TGTGCCAGCAGCTTAGGAAACAGGGGTGATCAGCCCCAGCATTTT.

This rearrangement joins TRBV23-1 to TRBJ1-5; D is possibly TRBD1 (5 bases). TRBV23-1 is an ORF, and what it does is uncertain. CDR3 length: 15 amino acids. V lost 7 bases, J lost 7 bases, and 20 bases lay in between. The CDR3 region is CASNRVAGQSQPQHF. The CDR3 nucleotides are TGCGCCAGCAATCGGGTGGCAGGGCAAAGCCAGCCCCAGCATTTT.

This chain connects TRBV30 to TRBJ1-1; D might be TRBD1 (6 bases). This CDR3 has 13 amino acids. Trimming pared 6 bases from V and 2 bases from J, leaving 13 bases between. The germline gives CDR1 GTSNPN, CDR2 SVGIG (reference sequence). CDR3 amino acids: CACPGVGNTEAFF. CDR3 in DNA: TGTGCCTGTCCAGGGGTCGGAAACACTGAAGCTTTCTTT.

This clone showed up just a few times. The chain joins TRBV6-1 to TRBJ2-7, with D unresolved. The CDR3 contains 14 residues. CDR1 is MNHNS, CDR2 SASEGT, per germline. The V end was cut by 1 base, the J end by 1 base, with 8 bases between. CDR3 sequence: CASSEGWASYEQYF. The CDR3 DNA reads TGTGCCAGCAGTGAAGGGTGGGCTTCCTACGAGCAGTACTTC.

Here the CDR3 DNA reads TGTGCCATCAGAGACGGGACTAGCGGGAGAGAGAACGAGCAGTACTTC. This gives the protein CAIRDGTSGRENEQYF. V is TRBV10-3 and J is TRBJ2-7; 14 nucleotides match TRBD2. This CDR3 comprises 16 residues. V was clipped by 6 bases and J by 5 bases; unmatched bases: 9. Germline values: CDR1 ENHRY, CDR2 SYGVKD.

The chain uses TRBV4-2 and TRBJ2-7; TRBD2 matches 11 bases. Germline CDR1 and CDR2: LGHNA and YNFKEQ. V was clipped by 5 bases and J by 3 bases; unmatched bases: 9. The CDR3 extends over 16 amino acids. The DNA for the CDR3 is TGTGCCAGCAGCAAAGGAGGGACTAGCGGTAACTACGAGCAGTACTTC. Its protein product is CASSKGGTSGNYEQYF.

The rearrangement links TRBV20-1 to TRBJ1-1, with D perhaps TRBD1 (5 bases). Germline V CDR1 and CDR2: DFQATT, SNEGSKA (reference sequence). The ends were cut back, 2 bases at V and 10 bases at J, with 11 bases in the middle. The length of the CDR3 is 11 residues. CDR3 DNA: TGCAGTGCTAGACCTCAGGGTTTAGCTTTCTTT. Translating gives CSARPQGLAFF.

The rearrangement uses TRBV15 and TRBJ2-7, with 7 bases that match TRBD2. V lost 2 bases to trimming and J lost 4 bases; unmatched junction nucleotides: 8. This CDR3 is built from 15 residues. Germline loops: CDR1 LNHNV, CDR2 YYDKDF (reference sequence). CDR3 DNA: TGTGCCACCAGCAGATCTCCCCAGCGGGGATACGAGCAGTACTTC. Its protein product is CATSRSPQRGYEQYF.

This clone was detected only once. The chain links TRBV2 to TRBJ2-1, with 8 bases lining up with TRBD2. The V gene's germline CDR1 is SNHLY and CDR2 FYNNEI. The CDR3 has 15 amino acids. The V gene end was trimmed by 5 bases and the J gene end by 5 bases; junction bases not matched to a gene: 8. The CDR3 spells CASSFSGTTHNEQFF. CDR3 sequence (DNA): TGTGCCAGCAGTTTTAGCGGGACAACTCACAATGAGCAGTTCTTC.